This TCR beta chain comes out of a study of sequential checkpoint blockade in melanoma. Treatment defined: randomized to nivolumab then ipilimumab (arm A) or the reverse (arm B). Live CD3+CD8+ CD19− CD56− cells were sorted from PBMCs. The protocol was immunoSEQ multiplex PCR, while the TCRdb copy is restricted to in-frame clones and leaves out a portion. The sample includes about 22,000 clones, over 80% seen only once; the top ten take about 27%. The TCR sequence derives from a human donor with melanoma. Specimen: CD8+ T cells sorted from blood (inferred from file names), collected from a patient given nivolumab and ipilimumab in sequence.

CDR3 DNA: TGTGCCAGCAGCGCCCAGCGGGGGGACACAGATACGCAGTATTTT. Translation: CASSAQRGDTDTQYF. V and J are TRBV7-8 and TRBJ2-3; 9 bases match TRBD2. V was clipped by 5 bases and J by 2 bases; unmatched bases: 5. This CDR3 contains 15 residues. Germline loops: CDR1 SGHVS, CDR2 FQNEAQ.